The 14 T cell receptor beta chains below come from one sample, sequenced in a study of naive and memory T cell subsets. Amplification of ligated cDNA took four PCR rounds with SP2 and nested alpha and beta constant primers. In TCRdb, the 5' RACE reads were re-called with MiXCR into one record per CDR3 protein. The sample lists about 62,000 distinct CDR3 sequences, approximately 8% occurring once. An oligonucleotide containing a UMI was ligated to the 3' end of TCR cDNA. These receptors all come from a female donor in good health.

There are a few counts of this clonotype. The chain combines TRBV6-7 with TRBJ2-1; the match to TRBD1 covers 7 bases. TRBV6-7 falls under the ORF class, with uncertain function. V dropped 2 bases and J dropped 3; count of bases not matched to a gene: 4. CDR3 length equals 15 residues. CDR3 sequence: CASSYGTEDYNEQFF. The CDR3 bases are TGTGCCAGCAGTTACGGGACAGAAGACTACAATGAGCAGTTCTTC.

This clonotype was counted at least ten times. The gene calls are TRBV20-1 and TRBJ2-7, with TRBD2 matching over 8 bases. CDR3 length equals 16 residues. Germline CDR1 and CDR2: DFQATT and SNEGSKA (reference sequence). Trimming removed 1 base from V and 3 bases from J; junction bases left unmatched: 11. The CDR3, as DNA: TGCAGTGCTAGAGGTTTAGCGGGGAAAGACGTCTACGAGCAGTACTTC. This encodes CSARGLAGKDVYEQYF.

This clonotype was seen at least ten times. The gene calls are TRBV29-1 and TRBJ2-7, with TRBD2 as a possible D gene (5 bases). This CDR3 contains 12 residues. The V and J ends lost 7 bases and 2 bases respectively, with 12 bases between them. In germline, CDR1 is SQVTM, CDR2 ANQGSEA. The DNA of the CDR3 is TGCAGCGCCGAGGGCGGTACCTACGAGCAGTACTTC. Its translation is CSAEGGTYEQYF.

This clonotype occurred many times. This sequence joins TRBV12-3 or TRBV12-4 and TRBJ2-6; weak D call: TRBD1 (6 bases). CDR3 size: 16 residues. Trimming removed 4 bases from V and 3 bases from J, with 13 bases in between. CDR3 DNA: TGTGCCAGCAGTTATACAGGGTTAAGTGGGGCCAACGTCCTGACTTTC. It codes for CASSYTGLSGANVLTF.

J is TRBJ2-7 and V is TRBV19; TRBD1 matches at 8 bases. Per germline, CDR1 LNHDA and CDR2 SQIVND (reference sequence). V shed 1 base, J shed 5 bases, and the junction held 10 bases outside the gene matches. The CDR3 has 16 residues. CDR3 in DNA: TGTGCCAGTAGTATAGGGACCGGGACAGGATGGGACGAGCAGTACTTC. This translates into CASSIGTGTGWDEQYF.

The rearrangement joins TRBV19 to TRBJ1-5; 7 positions match TRBD1. Unmatched junction bases numbered 4, after V lost 2 bases and J lost 3 bases. This CDR3 comprises 15 residues. Germline values: CDR1 LNHDA, CDR2 SQIVND (reference sequence). In DNA, the CDR3 is TGTGCCAGTAGTATAAGGCAGGGGGTCAATCAGCCCCAGCATTTT. Protein: CASSIRQGVNQPQHF.

The V gene is TRBV28, the J gene TRBJ1-2, with TRBD1 identical over 7 bases. The germline gives CDR1 MDHEN, CDR2 SYDVKM. V lost 6 bases to trimming and J lost 14 bases; unmatched junction nucleotides: 15. This CDR3 region has 13 residues. The CDR3 coding sequence is TGTGCCAGCAGCTCCCCGGACAGGTTAACGGAAACCTTC. Protein: CASSSPDRLTETF.

The chain combines TRBV11-2 with TRBJ2-1; 7 nucleotides line up with TRBD1. Germline loops: CDR1 SGHAT, CDR2 FQNNGV. Trimming removed 2 bases from V and 0 bases from J; junction bases left unmatched: 10. The CDR3 loop spans 18 amino acids. This chain's CDR3 is CASSLKPLDRSSYNEQFF. Written as DNA, the CDR3 is TGTGCCAGCAGCTTAAAGCCGTTGGACAGGAGCTCCTACAATGAGCAGTTCTTC.

In this sample, this clonotype turned up many times. The chain employs TRBV12-3 or TRBV12-4 and TRBJ1-2; 10 bases match TRBD1. The CDR3 contains 12 residues. With V trimmed by 6 bases and J by 6 bases, 1 base remained unmatched. This chain's CDR3 is CASRGQGNGYTF. The CDR3 coding sequence is TGTGCCAGCAGGGGACAGGGGAATGGCTACACCTTC.

V usage is TRBV11-2 and J usage is TRBJ2-7; D gene ambiguous. V shed 5 bases and J shed 2 bases, with 10 bases lying between them. The CDR3 is made up of 13 amino acids. Per germline, CDR1 SGHAT and CDR2 FQNNGV. CDR3 amino acids: CASSRVGPYEQYF. In nucleotides, the CDR3 is TGTGCCAGCAGCCGGGTCGGTCCCTACGAGCAGTACTTC.

This clonotype came up a few times. The V call is TRBV6-1, the J call TRBJ2-2; perhaps TRBD2 as D (5 bases). V gave up 2 bases and J gave up 4 bases, with 8 bases separating them. There are 14 residues in the CDR3. The germline CDR1 and CDR2 sequences are MNHNS and SASEGT. For the CDR3, the DNA is TGTGCCAGCAGTGAAACGAGGGCCACCGGGGAGCTGTTTTTT. Protein product: CASSETRATGELFF.

In this sample, this clonotype turned up a few times. The chain employs TRBV6-5 and TRBJ2-6, with D unclear. The V and J ends lost 5 bases and 0 bases respectively, with 11 bases between them. The CDR3 runs 16 residues. CDR1 and CDR2 (germline): MNHEY, SVGAGI. CDR3 nucleotides: TGTGCCAGCAGTCGTTCTGGTTACTCTGGGGCCAACGTCCTGACTTTC. This encodes CASSRSGYSGANVLTF.

The V gene is TRBV29-1, the J gene TRBJ2-5; D remains ambiguous. Germline CDR1 SQVTM, CDR2 ANQGSEA. The CDR3 contains 13 residues. V lost 4 bases and J lost 4, with 13 bases in between. The CDR3 coding sequence is TGCAGCGTTGCTAAGAGTAAGAGAGAGACCCAGTACTTC. Its translation: CSVAKSKRETQYF.

In this sample, this clonotype turned up a few times. This chain joins TRBV7-3 and TRBJ1-2; no firm D call. Germline lookup yields CDR1 SGHTA and CDR2 FQGTGA. Trimming cost V 2 bases and J 2 bases, with 12 bases left between them. CDR3 size: 15 residues. The CDR3 nucleotides are TGTGCCAGCAGCTTATCGTCGGCGACGAACTATGGCTACACCTTC. Amino acids: CASSLSSATNYGYTF.